This T cell receptor beta chain was recovered during a study of CD4 T cells in relation to SARS-CoV-2 and coronaviruses. Of note for this clone: Its antigen is not known.

Unexposed donor CD4+ T cells date from about 2010-2019, before the COVID-19 pandemic. The cells were cultured for 10 days before CD4+ T cells were isolated. Data came from immunoSEQ multiplex PCR; TCRdb stores just in-frame clones and leaves some out. The data hold about 12,000 clones, with roughly three quarters observed a single time. This CDR3 is built from 13 residues. CDR1 and CDR2 (germline): GTSNPN, SVGIG (reference sequence). V was trimmed by 4 bases and J by 3 bases, leaving 13 bases between them. The sequenced material came from CD4+ T cells from PBMCs, cultured in vitro. The chain is built from TRBV30 and TRBJ2-7; weak D call: TRBD1 (6 bases). This receptor was obtained from a human donor in good health. The CDR3 region has the DNA TGTGCCTGGAACAGGGCCCCCGTCTACGAGCAGTACTTC. It translates to CAWNRAPVYEQYF.